This record concerns one T cell receptor (beta chain) sequence. Antigen specificity is unknown. Amplification used 60 Vbeta primers and 13 Jbeta primers. Profiled with immunoSEQ multiplex PCR; TCRdb holds only in-frame clones, not every one. Counted here are about 96,000 clones, roughly 74% occurring once; the ten biggest clones make up around 3.1%. This sample is part of a study of cytomegalovirus exposure and HLA in healthy donors. General study points: Presence/absence analyses supposed approximately even sequencing depth among donors.

The CDR3 covers 17 residues. The sequenced sample consisted of PBMCs. The TCR sequence derives from a female donor in good health and CMV-seropositive. The chain combines TRBV21-1 with TRBJ1-2; TRBD1, the table's D call, was not compared with the DNA. TRBV21-1 represents a pseudogene. The CDR3 protein is CASSKPGHSPRGYGYTF. In DNA form, the CDR3 reads TGTGCCAGCAGCAAACCGGGACACTCTCCAAGGGGCTATGGCTACACCTTC.